The source of this T cell receptor (beta chain) is a study of shared clonotypes between healthy human individuals. General study points: Genetic and exposure-history diversity was limited by the small donor number.

The run depth of the assay was deep. The authors distributed each subset's genomic DNA evenly over several immunoSEQ plates. Per the original data handling: Filtering differed, since immunoSEQ gave only junction sequences and no quality scores. The method was immunoSEQ multiplex PCR; TCRdb's version includes in-frame clones alone and lacks a portion of them. Clone size and V and J calls were adopted from that table, with D and trimming inferred from the DNA. The sample has hundreds of thousands of clones, 70% to 80% seen once. Deletions cut 5 bases from V and 1 base from J, with 14 bases between. Germline CDR1 is LNHDA and CDR2 is SQIVND (reference sequence). The CDR3 has 15 residues. On this clone: The antigen is undetermined.

The sequenced sample consisted of PBMCs. The chain joins TRBV19 to TRBJ1-2, with TRBD1 as a possible D gene (6 bases). This TCR came from a middle-aged woman in good health. Some clones in this sample may be carry-over from other donors' samples. CDR3 nucleotides: TGTGCCAGTAGTCCCATTACAGGGTTTAACTATGGCTACACCTTC. Residues: CASSPITGFNYGYTF.